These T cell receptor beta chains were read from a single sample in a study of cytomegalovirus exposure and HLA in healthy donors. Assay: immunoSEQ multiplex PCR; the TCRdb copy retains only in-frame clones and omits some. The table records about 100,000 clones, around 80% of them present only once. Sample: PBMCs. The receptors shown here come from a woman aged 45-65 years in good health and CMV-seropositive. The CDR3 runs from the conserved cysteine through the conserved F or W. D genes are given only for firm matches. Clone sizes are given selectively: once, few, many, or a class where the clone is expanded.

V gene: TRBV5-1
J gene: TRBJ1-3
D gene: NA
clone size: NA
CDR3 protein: CASSLGTGGSGNTIYF
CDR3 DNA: TGCGCCAGCAGCTTGGGGACCGGAGGCTCTGGAAACACCATATATTTT

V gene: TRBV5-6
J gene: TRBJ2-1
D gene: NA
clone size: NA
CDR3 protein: CASSLSSTFYNEQFF
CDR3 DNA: TGTGCCAGCAGCTTGTCTTCCACTTTCTACAATGAGCAGTTCTTC

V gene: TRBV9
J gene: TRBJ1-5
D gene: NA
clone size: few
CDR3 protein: CASSVGGYSNQPQHF
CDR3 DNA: TGTGCCAGCAGCGTAGGAGGGTATAGCAATCAGCCCCAGCATTTT

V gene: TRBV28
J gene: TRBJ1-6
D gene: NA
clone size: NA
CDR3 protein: CASTLGGLSSGSPLHF
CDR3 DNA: TGTGCCAGCACCCTCGGGGGGCTAAGTTCAGGATCACCCCTCCACTTT

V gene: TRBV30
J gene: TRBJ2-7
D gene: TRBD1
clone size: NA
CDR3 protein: CAWSGQGSKSYEQYF
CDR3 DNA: TGTGCCTGGAGTGGACAGGGATCGAAGTCCTACGAGCAGTACTTC

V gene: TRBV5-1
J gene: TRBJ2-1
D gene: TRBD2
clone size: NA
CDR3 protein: CASGGRASGRGRGNEQFF
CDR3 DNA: TGCGCCAGCGGCGGTCGGGCTAGCGGGAGGGGAAGGGGCAATGAGCAGTTCTTC

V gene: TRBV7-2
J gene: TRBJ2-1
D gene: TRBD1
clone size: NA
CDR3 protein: CASSRDRVRYNEQFF
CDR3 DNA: TGTGCCAGCAGCCGAGACAGGGTGCGCTACAATGAGCAGTTCTTC

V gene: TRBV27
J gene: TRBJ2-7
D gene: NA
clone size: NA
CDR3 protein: CASSLSAYSSYEQYF
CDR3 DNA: TGTGCCAGCAGTTTATCCGCGTATAGCTCCTACGAGCAGTACTTC

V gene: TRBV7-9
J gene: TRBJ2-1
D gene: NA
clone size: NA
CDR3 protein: CASSLPYSTDNEQFF
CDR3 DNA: TGTGCCAGCAGCTTACCGTATTCGACAGACAATGAGCAGTTCTTC

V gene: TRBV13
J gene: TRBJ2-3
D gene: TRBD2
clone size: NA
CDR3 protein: CASSLVAGGPDTQYF
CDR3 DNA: TGTGCCAGCAGCTTAGTAGCGGGGGGGCCAGATACGCAGTATTTT

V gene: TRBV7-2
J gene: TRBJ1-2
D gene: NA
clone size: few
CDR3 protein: CASSSRRSGVGYTF
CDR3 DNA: TGTGCCAGCAGCTCCCGGCGGTCAGGGGTCGGCTACACCTTC

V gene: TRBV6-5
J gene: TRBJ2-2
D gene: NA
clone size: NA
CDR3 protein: CATARAGELFF
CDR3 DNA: TGTGCCACGGCCAGGGCCGGGGAGCTGTTTTTT

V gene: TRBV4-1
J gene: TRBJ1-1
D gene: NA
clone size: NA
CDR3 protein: CASSQGQNTEAFF
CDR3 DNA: TGCGCCAGCAGCCAGGGACAGAACACTGAAGCTTTCTTT

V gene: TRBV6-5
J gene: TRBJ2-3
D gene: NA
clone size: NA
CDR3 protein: CASSYGDTHTQYF
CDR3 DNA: TGTGCCAGCAGTTACGGAGATACGCATACGCAGTATTTT

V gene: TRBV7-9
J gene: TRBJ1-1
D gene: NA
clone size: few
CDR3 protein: CASSPMVGGADRAEAFF
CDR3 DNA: TGTGCCAGCAGCCCCATGGTGGGGGGGGCGGATAGGGCTGAAGCTTTCTTT

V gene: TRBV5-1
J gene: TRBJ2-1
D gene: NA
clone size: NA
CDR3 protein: CASSPISRDEQFF
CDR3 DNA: TGCGCCAGCAGCCCTATCTCCAGGGATGAGCAGTTCTTC

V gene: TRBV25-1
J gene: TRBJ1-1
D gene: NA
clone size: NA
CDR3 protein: CASTPRVSTEAFF
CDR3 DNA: TGTGCCAGCACCCCCCGAGTTTCCACTGAAGCTTTCTTT

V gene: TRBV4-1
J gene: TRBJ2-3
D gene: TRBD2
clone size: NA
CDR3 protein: CASSQDLGLATSTDTQYF
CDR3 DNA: TGCGCCAGCAGCCAAGACCTGGGACTAGCGACTAGCACAGATACGCAGTATTTT

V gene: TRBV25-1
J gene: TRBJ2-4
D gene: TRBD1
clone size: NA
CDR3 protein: CASSERDRADIQYF
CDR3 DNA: TGTGCCAGCAGTGAAAGGGACAGGGCAGACATTCAGTACTTC

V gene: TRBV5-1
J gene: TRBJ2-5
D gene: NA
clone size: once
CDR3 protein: CASSLGGNRYQETQYF
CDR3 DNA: TGCGCCAGCAGCTTGGGGGGCAACCGGTACCAAGAGACCCAGTACTTC

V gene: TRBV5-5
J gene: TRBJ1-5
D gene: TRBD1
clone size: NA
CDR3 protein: CASSYDRGFNQPQHF
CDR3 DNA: TGTGCCAGCAGCTATGACAGGGGCTTCAATCAGCCCCAGCATTTT

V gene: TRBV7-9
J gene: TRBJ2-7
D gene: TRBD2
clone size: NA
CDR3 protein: CASSQTGGSYEQYF
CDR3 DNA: TGTGCCAGCAGCCAGACGGGAGGGTCCTACGAGCAGTACTTC

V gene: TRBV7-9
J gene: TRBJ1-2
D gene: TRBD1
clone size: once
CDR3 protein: CASSSGQGAYGYTF
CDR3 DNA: TGTGCCAGCAGCTCGGGACAGGGGGCTTACGGCTACACCTTC

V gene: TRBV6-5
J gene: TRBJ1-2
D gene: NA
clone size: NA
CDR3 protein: CASSLQRTGDYGYTF
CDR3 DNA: TGTGCCAGCAGCCTACAACGAACAGGAGACTATGGCTACACCTTC

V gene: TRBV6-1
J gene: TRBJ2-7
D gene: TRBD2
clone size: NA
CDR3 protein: CASNVGGTGAYEQYF
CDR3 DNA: TGTGCCAGCAACGTGGGGGGGACCGGCGCCTACGAGCAGTACTTC

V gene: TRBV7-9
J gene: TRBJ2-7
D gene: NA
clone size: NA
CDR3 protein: CASSPTVLYSYEQYF
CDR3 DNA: TGTGCCAGCAGCCCTACCGTTTTGTACTCCTACGAGCAGTACTTC

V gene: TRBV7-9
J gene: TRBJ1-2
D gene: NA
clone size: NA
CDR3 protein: CASSLVAGGYTF
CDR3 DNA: TGTGCCAGCAGCCTGGTCGCGGGGGGCTACACCTTC

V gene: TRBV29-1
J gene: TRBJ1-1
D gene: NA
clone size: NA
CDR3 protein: CSVEEEDGTEAFF
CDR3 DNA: TGCAGCGTTGAGGAGGAAGACGGCACTGAAGCTTTCTTT

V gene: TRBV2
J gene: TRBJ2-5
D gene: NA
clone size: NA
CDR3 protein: CASSLEETQYF
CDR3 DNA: TGTGCCAGCAGTTTGGAGGAGACCCAGTACTTC

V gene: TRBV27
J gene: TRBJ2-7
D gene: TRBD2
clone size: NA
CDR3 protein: CASSLGTSGSSEQYF
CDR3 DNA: TGTGCCAGCAGTCTCGGGACTAGCGGGAGCAGCGAGCAGTACTTC

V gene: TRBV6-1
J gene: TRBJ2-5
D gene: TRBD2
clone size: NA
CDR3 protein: CASSSGGETQYF
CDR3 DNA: TGTGCCAGCAGTAGCGGGGGAGAGACCCAGTACTTC

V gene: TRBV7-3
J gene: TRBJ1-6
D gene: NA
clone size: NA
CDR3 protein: CASSLSEFSPLHF
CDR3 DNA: TGTGCCAGCAGCTTATCGGAGTTTTCACCCCTCCACTTT

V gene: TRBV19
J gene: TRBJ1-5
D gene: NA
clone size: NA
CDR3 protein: CASSNDRSGNQPQHF
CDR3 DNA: TGTGCCAGTAGTAATGACAGGTCTGGCAATCAGCCCCAGCATTTT

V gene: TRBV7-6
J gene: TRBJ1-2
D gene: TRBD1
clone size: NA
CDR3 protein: CASSSPGQLYGYTF
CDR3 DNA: TGTGCCAGCAGCTCGCCGGGACAGCTCTATGGCTACACCTTC

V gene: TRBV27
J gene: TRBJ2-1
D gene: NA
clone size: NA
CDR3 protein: CASSSSNEQFF
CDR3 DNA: TGTGCCAGCAGTTCTTCCAATGAGCAGTTCTTC

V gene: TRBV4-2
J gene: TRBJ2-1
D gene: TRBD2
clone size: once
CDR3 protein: CASSLHSSGGSAYNEQFF
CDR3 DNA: TGTGCCAGCAGCCTCCATTCCAGCGGGGGTTCCGCATACAATGAGCAGTTCTTC

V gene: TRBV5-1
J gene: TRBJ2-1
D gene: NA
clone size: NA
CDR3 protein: CASSLDPQTYNEQFF
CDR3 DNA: TGCGCCAGCAGCTTGGATCCACAAACCTACAATGAGCAGTTCTTC

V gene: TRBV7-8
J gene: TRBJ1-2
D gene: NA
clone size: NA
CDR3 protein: CASSLGQSYGYTF
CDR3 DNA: TGTGCCAGCAGCTTAGGACAGAGCTATGGCTACACCTTC

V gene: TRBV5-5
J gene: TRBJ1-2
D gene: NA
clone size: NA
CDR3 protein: CASSLAPQAGYTF
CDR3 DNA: TGTGCCAGCAGCTTGGCGCCTCAGGCTGGCTACACCTTC

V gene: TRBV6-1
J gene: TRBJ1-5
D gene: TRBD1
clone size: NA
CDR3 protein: CASSWTGLNQPQHF
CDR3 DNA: TGTGCCAGCAGTTGGACAGGGCTAAATCAGCCCCAGCATTTT

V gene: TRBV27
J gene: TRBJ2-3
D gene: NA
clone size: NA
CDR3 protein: CASSLGRWDTQYF
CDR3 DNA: TGTGCCAGCAGTTTAGGGCGATGGGATACGCAGTATTTT

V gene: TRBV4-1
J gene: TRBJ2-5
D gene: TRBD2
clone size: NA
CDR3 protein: CASSLLLAVETQYF
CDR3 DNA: TGCGCCAGCAGCTTGTTACTAGCGGTGGAGACCCAGTACTTC

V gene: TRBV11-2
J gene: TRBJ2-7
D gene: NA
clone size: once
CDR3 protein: CASSFGIMTGSYEQYF
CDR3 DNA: TGTGCCAGCAGCTTCGGGATAATGACAGGCTCCTACGAGCAGTACTTC